Listed below are T cell receptor beta chains from one sample, sequenced in a study of regulatory T cells in long-lasting Graves disease. TCRdb recomputed calls from the multiplex PCR reads with MiXCR, one row per CDR3 protein. This repertoire shows fewer than 550,000 distinct CDR3 sequences, roughly 15% found once; its top ten account for about 25%. The sample was also linked to a second study, of T cells in Graves' hyperthyroidism and ophthalmopathy.

The sequenced sample was peripheral blood mononuclear cells (PBMCs), obtained at new diagnosis, from a patient treated with antithyroid drugs. These receptor sequences come from a woman in her late teens or twenties with Graves disease. The CDR3 runs from the conserved cysteine through the conserved F or W. A D gene is named only where the DNA matches it firmly. For some rows the clone size is stated as once, few or many, or as a class when expanded; others skip it.

CDR3 DNA: TGTGCCATCAGTGACAGCACAGGGGGCTGGTATGAGCAGTTCTTC; CDR3 protein: CAISDSTGGWYEQFF; J gene: TRBJ2-1; clone size: many; D gene: TRBD1; V gene: TRBV10-3
CDR3 DNA: TGTGCCAGCAGTCCCGACCCGAGCTCCTACGAGCAGTACTTC; CDR3 protein: CASSPDPSSYEQYF; J gene: TRBJ2-7; clone size: many; D gene: NA; V gene: TRBV28
CDR3 DNA: TGCGCCAGCAGCCCCCGTACAGGGGGCGATGGGGCCAACGTCCTGACTTTC; CDR3 protein: CASSPRTGGDGANVLTF; J gene: TRBJ2-6; clone size: NA; D gene: TRBD1; V gene: TRBV4-3
CDR3 DNA: TGTGCCTGGAGTATCGGACTGGCTACCGGGGAGCTGTTTTTT; CDR3 protein: CAWSIGLATGELFF; J gene: TRBJ2-2; clone size: few; D gene: NA; V gene: TRBV30
CDR3 DNA: TGTGCCGGGCAGGGGAAGGGCTCCTATAATTCACCCCTCCACTTT; CDR3 protein: CAGQGKGSYNSPLHF; J gene: TRBJ1-6; clone size: few; D gene: NA; V gene: TRBV2
CDR3 DNA: TGCAGTGCTAGAGGGTTAGCGGGACGCGGGGAAGAGACCCAGTACTTC; CDR3 protein: CSARGLAGRGEETQYF; J gene: TRBJ2-5; clone size: many; D gene: TRBD2; V gene: TRBV20-1
CDR3 DNA: TGTGCCAGCAACATTGATAGTTATAGCAATCAGCCCCAGCATTTT; CDR3 protein: CASNIDSYSNQPQHF; J gene: TRBJ1-5; clone size: many; D gene: NA; V gene: TRBV27
CDR3 DNA: TGTGCCACCAGCAGAGATCCTAGCGGGAGATTAGCAGATACGCAGTATTTT; CDR3 protein: CATSRDPSGRLADTQYF; J gene: TRBJ2-3; clone size: few; D gene: TRBD2; V gene: TRBV15
CDR3 DNA: TGCGCCAGCAGCCACGCCGGGGGAGTCAATGAGCAGTTCTTC; CDR3 protein: CASSHAGGVNEQFF; J gene: TRBJ2-1; clone size: many; D gene: NA; V gene: TRBV4-3
CDR3 DNA: TGTGCCAGCAGCCCCAATCCCCCCAGCTCCTACAATGAGCAGTTCTTC; CDR3 protein: CASSPNPPSSYNEQFF; J gene: TRBJ2-1; clone size: once; D gene: NA; V gene: TRBV7-3
CDR3 DNA: TGTGCCAGCAGACCCGACCCCGACAGGGTAAAGGACGAGCAGTACTTC; CDR3 protein: CASRPDPDRVKDEQYF; J gene: TRBJ2-7; clone size: NA; D gene: TRBD1; V gene: TRBV6-1
CDR3 DNA: TGTGCCAGCAGCCTTCCGGGGATCTACGAGCAGTACTTC; CDR3 protein: CASSLPGIYEQYF; J gene: TRBJ2-7; clone size: many; D gene: NA; V gene: TRBV5-5
CDR3 DNA: TGCAGTGCTAGAGATCACGGGAGAAAACGAGGCACAGATACGCAGTATTTT; CDR3 protein: CSARDHGRKRGTDTQYF; J gene: TRBJ2-3; clone size: NA; D gene: NA; V gene: TRBV20-1
CDR3 DNA: TGTGCCAGCAGTTTTCCCCCGGGGGCTTACAATGAGCAGTTCTTC; CDR3 protein: CASSFPPGAYNEQFF; J gene: TRBJ2-1; clone size: many; D gene: NA; V gene: TRBV27
CDR3 DNA: TGTGCCAGCAGTGCACCGTCATACTCCTACGAGCAGTACTTC; CDR3 protein: CASSAPSYSYEQYF; J gene: TRBJ2-7; clone size: many; D gene: NA; V gene: TRBV2
CDR3 DNA: TGTGCCAGCAGCCCCACCGCCAGCTCCTACAATGAGCAGTTCTTC; CDR3 protein: CASSPTASSYNEQFF; J gene: TRBJ2-1; clone size: many; D gene: NA; V gene: TRBV2
CDR3 DNA: TGTGCCAGCAGTTACTTCCCAGTATCTAGCAATCAGCCCCAGCATTTT; CDR3 protein: CASSYFPVSSNQPQHF; J gene: TRBJ1-5; clone size: once; D gene: NA; V gene: TRBV6-5
CDR3 DNA: TGTGCCAGCAGAGGACTAGCTCCCAATGAGCAGTTCTTC; CDR3 protein: CASRGLAPNEQFF; J gene: TRBJ2-1; clone size: many; D gene: TRBD2; V gene: TRBV28
CDR3 DNA: TGTGCCAGCAGCCCACTTCGGGACGAGCAGTACTTC; CDR3 protein: CASSPLRDEQYF; J gene: TRBJ2-7; clone size: many; D gene: NA; V gene: TRBV7-2
CDR3 DNA: TGCGCCAGCAGCGTACTAACAGATACGCAGTATTTT; CDR3 protein: CASSVLTDTQYF; J gene: TRBJ2-3; clone size: NA; D gene: NA; V gene: TRBV5-1
CDR3 DNA: TGTGCCAGCAGTTTCGGTTGGGATGAGCAGTTCTTC; CDR3 protein: CASSFGWDEQFF; J gene: TRBJ2-1; clone size: NA; D gene: NA; V gene: TRBV6-5
CDR3 DNA: TGTGCCAGCAGTTTCCGATTCCAAGAGACCCAGTACTTC; CDR3 protein: CASSFRFQETQYF; J gene: TRBJ2-5; clone size: many; D gene: NA; V gene: TRBV7-2
CDR3 DNA: TGCGCCAGCAGCTTGGTGAGTTTCGATGAGCAGTTCTTC; CDR3 protein: CASSLVSFDEQFF; J gene: TRBJ2-1; clone size: NA; D gene: NA; V gene: TRBV5-1
CDR3 DNA: TGTGCCAGCAGCTTGGCGGCAGGTTCTAATGAAAAACTGTTTTTT; CDR3 protein: CASSLAAGSNEKLFF; J gene: TRBJ1-4; clone size: many; D gene: NA; V gene: TRBV5-4
CDR3 DNA: TGTGCCAGCTCACCAGATCCTTTGGGGCGCACTGAAGCTTTCTTT; CDR3 protein: CASSPDPLGRTEAFF; J gene: TRBJ1-1; clone size: many; D gene: NA; V gene: TRBV18
CDR3 DNA: TGTGCCAGCTCACCCGACACGGGTGGCGGGAATGAGCAGTTCTTC; CDR3 protein: CASSPDTGGGNEQFF; J gene: TRBJ2-1; clone size: few; D gene: NA; V gene: TRBV18
CDR3 DNA: TGTGCCAGCAGTTTAGCTTTGGGAGCCGAGCAGTACTTC; CDR3 protein: CASSLALGAEQYF; J gene: TRBJ2-7; clone size: few; D gene: NA; V gene: TRBV12-3/TRBV12-4
CDR3 DNA: TGTGCCAGCAGTTTGCGTCAGCAAGATTCACCCCTCCACTTT; CDR3 protein: CASSLRQQDSPLHF; J gene: TRBJ1-6; clone size: many; D gene: NA; V gene: TRBV2
CDR3 DNA: TGTGCCAGCAGTTACCCCCCCGACAGTATGAACACTGAAGCTTTCTTT; CDR3 protein: CASSYPPDSMNTEAFF; J gene: TRBJ1-1; clone size: many; D gene: NA; V gene: TRBV28
CDR3 DNA: TGTGCCAGCAGCCTCCGGGGGGGGCCTACCCAAAACATTCAGTACTTC; CDR3 protein: CASSLRGGPTQNIQYF; J gene: TRBJ2-4; clone size: NA; D gene: TRBD2; V gene: TRBV2
CDR3 DNA: TGTGCCAGCAGTTTATCGGGCTACAGGGGATCCTACGAGCAGTACTTC; CDR3 protein: CASSLSGYRGSYEQYF; J gene: TRBJ2-7; clone size: few; D gene: TRBD1; V gene: TRBV27
CDR3 DNA: TGCAGCGTTGGATCGCCAGCGGCAAACGCCTACGAGCAGTACTTC; CDR3 protein: CSVGSPAANAYEQYF; J gene: TRBJ2-7; clone size: many; D gene: NA; V gene: TRBV29-1
CDR3 DNA: TGCAGTGCCCACCCGGGGGTCGGAGGAAAGGGGAACACTGAAGCTTTCTTT; CDR3 protein: CSAHPGVGGKGNTEAFF; J gene: TRBJ1-1; clone size: few; D gene: NA; V gene: TRBV20-1
CDR3 DNA: TGTGCCAGCAGTGGATGGGACAGGGTTGGGTTGTCGCTCTATGGCTACACCTTC; CDR3 protein: CASSGWDRVGLSLYGYTF; J gene: TRBJ1-2; clone size: NA; D gene: TRBD1; V gene: TRBV6-2/TRBV6-3
CDR3 DNA: TGTGCCAGCAGCCAAGGACTAGCGGGAGGGCGAAATCAAGAGACCCAGTACTTC; CDR3 protein: CASSQGLAGGRNQETQYF; J gene: TRBJ2-5; clone size: many; D gene: TRBD2; V gene: TRBV7-2
CDR3 DNA: TGTGCCACCAGTGTTGGACTAGCGGGAGGGCCGTACAATGAGCAGTTCTTC; CDR3 protein: CATSVGLAGGPYNEQFF; J gene: TRBJ2-1; clone size: NA; D gene: TRBD2; V gene: TRBV24-1
CDR3 DNA: TGCGCCAGCCGCCGGGGTAGCGAGGCCGGGGAGCTGTTTTTT; CDR3 protein: CASRRGSEAGELFF; J gene: TRBJ2-2; clone size: NA; D gene: NA; V gene: TRBV5-1
CDR3 DNA: TGTGCCAGCAAGCGAATGAGGACTAGCGGGAGAGATGAGCAGTTCTTC; CDR3 protein: CASKRMRTSGRDEQFF; J gene: TRBJ2-1; clone size: many; D gene: TRBD2; V gene: TRBV28
CDR3 DNA: TGTGCCAGCAGTTCTAGCGGTATATACAATGAGCAGTTCTTC; CDR3 protein: CASSSSGIYNEQFF; J gene: TRBJ2-1; clone size: many; D gene: TRBD2; V gene: TRBV12-3/TRBV12-4
CDR3 DNA: TGTGCCAGCAGTTTAGGGACAGGTCTTAATCAGCCCCAGCATTTT; CDR3 protein: CASSLGTGLNQPQHF; J gene: TRBJ1-5; clone size: many; D gene: TRBD1; V gene: TRBV12-3/TRBV12-4
CDR3 DNA: TGTGCCAGCAGTTTATTCGGGTCTGACAATCAGCCCCAGCATTTT; CDR3 protein: CASSLFGSDNQPQHF; J gene: TRBJ1-5; clone size: once; D gene: NA; V gene: TRBV27
CDR3 DNA: TGTGCCAGCAGCGCCTCAGGATTGGACTACGAGCAGTACTTC; CDR3 protein: CASSASGLDYEQYF; J gene: TRBJ2-7; clone size: many; D gene: NA; V gene: TRBV9